This TCR beta chain emerged from a study of vaccination effects on CD4 cells after COVID-19 (dated by TCRdb to between 2022 and 2023). In terms of the full investigation: In the ViraFEST assay, PBMC were stimulated with viral peptide pools, and TCR sequencing was then used to find antigen-specific CD4+ T cell clonotypes based on their expansion. Post-vaccine samples across the study were collected a median of 72 days after the second dose, with a range of 14 to 241. Approximately 2 million PBMC per well were cultured in IMDM with roughly 5% human AB serum, 8 to 10 IU/ml IL-2 and gentamicin, plus 10 ug/ml peptides. SARS-CoV-2 spike-specific CD4+ TCR repertoires were compared before and after mRNA vaccination in COVID-19 convalescent patients and in infection-naive vaccine recipients. The full study included ten to eleven COVID-19 convalescent patients and a few SARS-CoV-2-naive healthy vaccine recipients. The Oncomine TCR Beta short-read assay on an Illumina iSeq 100 was used to sequence cultures from other donors in the study. Here is what the overall study found, with its caveats: At late post-vaccination timepoints, both infection-induced and vaccine-induced clones showed marked clonal contraction, consistent with waning T cell responses. Only a small number of convalescent patients were included, and no early post-infection timepoints were available, which limited the study. In healthy vaccine recipients, vaccine-induced clones were almost all SARS-CoV-2 mono-reactive, with only 1 of 255 being cross-reactive with common cold coronaviruses.

Libraries were built with the immunoSEQ multiplex PCR assay. DNA from the cultured, isolated CD4+ T cells was subjected to TCR beta CDR3 sequencing. As for the authors' bioinformatics: Non-productive TCR sequences were removed and reads were trimmed to the CDR3 region, keeping CDR3s of at least 7 amino acids. The MANAFEST web app was used to pick out antigen-specific clonotypes by comparing their expansion in peptide wells with that in reference cultures. To be called positive, a clone needed expansion at FDR<0.05 compared with the reference and with all other wells, an odds ratio greater than 5, and a frequency greater than 0.1% in two replicate wells. Cross-reactive clonotypes were defined as significantly expanded in SARS-CoV-2 spike wells and in at least one common cold coronavirus spike condition. Levenshtein distance calculated with the stringdist R package was used to assess CDR3 similarity, and unrooted trees were constructed with ape in R 3.6.1. This immuneACCESS table, as held by TCRdb, lists in-frame sequences with V and J called but not all clones. Of the missing ones, under half trace to an unresolved V gene in checked studies; the others have no known cause. The V and J calls and the clone size are those of that table, but D and trimming were determined from the DNA. This sample comprises 50,000 to 70,000 clones, roughly 80% of them detected only once. The ten largest make up around 2.5% of the sample.

This clone was seen only once. Its antigen is not yet known. No quality values exist for individual bases; no much larger clone is one base distant. After less than eleven days of culture, CD4+ T cells were isolated with the EasySep CD4+ T cell isolation kit. Participants received two doses of either the BNT162b2 or the mRNA-1273 mRNA SARS-CoV-2 vaccine. None of the healthy vaccine recipients had a prior SARS-CoV-2 infection, which was confirmed by nucleocapsid antibody tests that came back negative both before and after vaccination. Half of the culture medium was replaced with fresh IL-2-containing medium on days 3 and 7. Unless otherwise noted, each peptide stimulation condition was cultured in triplicate wells. Using Ficoll-Paque Plus gradient centrifugation, PBMC were separated from whole blood and then either used fresh or cryopreserved at -140C. The QIAamp micro DNA kit was used to extract genomic DNA from the cultured CD4+ T cells.

The receptor's source is a human donor who received a COVID-19 vaccine. The sequenced sample was CD4+ T cells from PBMCs cultured without peptide, obtained after COVID-19 vaccination.

The CDR3 reads as follows: CATSGGFYEQYV. The sequenced DNA is TGTGCCACCAGTGGGGGCTTCTACGAGCAGTACGTC. Recombination linked TRBV24-1 to TRBJ2-7; the D gene is perhaps TRBD1, from 5 matching bases. From the cysteine through the valine, the CDR3 covers 12 amino acids. Just the 36-base CDR3 DNA is kept, in frame starting at base 1. The CDR1 and CDR2 encoded by the germline V gene are KGHDR and SFDVKD. The junction shows trimming of 5 bases on V and 3 bases on J, plus 7 bases between the germline ends.